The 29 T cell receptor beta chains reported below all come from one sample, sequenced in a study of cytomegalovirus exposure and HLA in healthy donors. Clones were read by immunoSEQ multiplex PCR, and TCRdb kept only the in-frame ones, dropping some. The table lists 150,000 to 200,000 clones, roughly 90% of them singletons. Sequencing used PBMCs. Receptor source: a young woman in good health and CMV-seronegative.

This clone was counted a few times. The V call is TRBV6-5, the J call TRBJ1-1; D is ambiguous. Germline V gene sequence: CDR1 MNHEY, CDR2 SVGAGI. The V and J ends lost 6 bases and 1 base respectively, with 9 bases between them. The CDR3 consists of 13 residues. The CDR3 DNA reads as TGTGCCAGCAGGATCGGTAGGAACACTGAAGCTTTCTTT. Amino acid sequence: CASRIGRNTEAFF.

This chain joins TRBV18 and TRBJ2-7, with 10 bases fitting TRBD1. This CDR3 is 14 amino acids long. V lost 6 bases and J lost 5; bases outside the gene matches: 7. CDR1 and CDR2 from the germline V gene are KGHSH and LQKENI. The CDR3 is CASSEDRGSNEQYF. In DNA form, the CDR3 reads TGTGCCAGCTCCGAGGACAGGGGGTCCAACGAGCAGTACTTC.

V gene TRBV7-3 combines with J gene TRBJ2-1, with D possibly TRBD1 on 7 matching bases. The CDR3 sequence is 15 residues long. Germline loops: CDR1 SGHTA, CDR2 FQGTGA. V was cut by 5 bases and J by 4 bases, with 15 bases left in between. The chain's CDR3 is CASSAGQPGYNEQFF. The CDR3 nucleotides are TGTGCCAGCAGCGCGGGACAGCCGGGGTACAATGAGCAGTTCTTC.

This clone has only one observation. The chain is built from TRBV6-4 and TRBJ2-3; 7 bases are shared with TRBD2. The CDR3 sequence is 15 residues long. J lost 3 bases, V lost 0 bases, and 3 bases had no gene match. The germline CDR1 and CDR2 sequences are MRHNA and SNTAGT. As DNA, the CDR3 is TGTGCCAGCAGTGACTCTTCTAGCGGTACAGATACGCAGTATTTT. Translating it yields CASSDSSSGTDTQYF.

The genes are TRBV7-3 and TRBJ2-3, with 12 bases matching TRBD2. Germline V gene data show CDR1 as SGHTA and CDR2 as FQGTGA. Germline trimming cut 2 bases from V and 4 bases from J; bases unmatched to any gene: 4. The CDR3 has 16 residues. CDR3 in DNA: TGTGCCAGCAGCTTACGGACTAGCGGGGATGCAGATACGCAGTATTTT. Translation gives CASSLRTSGDADTQYF.

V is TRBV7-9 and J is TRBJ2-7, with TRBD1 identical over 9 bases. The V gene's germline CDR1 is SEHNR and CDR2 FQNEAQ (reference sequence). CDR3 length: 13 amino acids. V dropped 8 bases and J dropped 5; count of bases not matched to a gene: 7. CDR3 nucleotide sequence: TGTGCCAGCCGTCTGACAGGGGGGGACGAGCAGTACTTC. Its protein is CASRLTGGDEQYF.

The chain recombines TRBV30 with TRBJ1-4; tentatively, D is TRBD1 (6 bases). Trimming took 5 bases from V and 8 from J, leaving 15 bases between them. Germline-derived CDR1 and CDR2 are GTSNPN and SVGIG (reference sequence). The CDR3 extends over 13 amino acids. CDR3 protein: CAWLGQPVEKLFF. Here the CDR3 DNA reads TGTGCCTGGTTGGGACAACCGGTAGAAAAACTGTTTTTT.

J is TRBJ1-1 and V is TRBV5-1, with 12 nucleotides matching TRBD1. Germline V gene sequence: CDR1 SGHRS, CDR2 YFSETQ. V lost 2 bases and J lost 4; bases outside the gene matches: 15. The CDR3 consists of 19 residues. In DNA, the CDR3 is TGCGCCAGCAGCTTTACAGTCGGGGACAGGGGGCGCGTGAGCACTGAAGCTTTCTTT. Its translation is CASSFTVGDRGRVSTEAFF.

As DNA, the CDR3 is TGCGCCAGCAGCTCATCAGGGGAGAAGGATCAGCCCCAGCATTTT. Translation: CASSSSGEKDQPQHF. V usage is TRBV5-1 and J usage is TRBJ1-5; weak D call: TRBD1 (6 bases). The CDR3 covers 15 residues. The germline V and J ends were trimmed by 3 bases and 5 bases, with 15 bases remaining between them. CDR1 is SGHRS and CDR2 is YFSETQ in the germline V gene.

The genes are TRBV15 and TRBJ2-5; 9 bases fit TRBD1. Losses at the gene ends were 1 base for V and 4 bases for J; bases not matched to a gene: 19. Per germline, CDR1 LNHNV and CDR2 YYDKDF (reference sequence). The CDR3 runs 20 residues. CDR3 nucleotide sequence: TGTGCCACCAGCAGAGTGCCCGTCGGGGACAGGGAAGGATTCGGAGAGACCCAGTACTTC. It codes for CATSRVPVGDREGFGETQYF.

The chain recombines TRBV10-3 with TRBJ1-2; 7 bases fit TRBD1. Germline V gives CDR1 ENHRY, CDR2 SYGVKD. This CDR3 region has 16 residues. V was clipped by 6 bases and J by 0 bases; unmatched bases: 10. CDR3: CAISRQGTYSNYGYTF. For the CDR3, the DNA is TGTGCCATCAGCCGACAGGGAACCTACTCTAACTATGGCTACACCTTC.

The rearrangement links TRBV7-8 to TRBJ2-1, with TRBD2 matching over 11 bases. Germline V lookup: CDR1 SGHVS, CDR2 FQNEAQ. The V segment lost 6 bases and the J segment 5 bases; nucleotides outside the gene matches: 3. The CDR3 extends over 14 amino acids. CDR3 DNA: TGTGCCAGCAGGACTAGCGGGACCAACAATGAGCAGTTCTTC. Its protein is CASRTSGTNNEQFF.

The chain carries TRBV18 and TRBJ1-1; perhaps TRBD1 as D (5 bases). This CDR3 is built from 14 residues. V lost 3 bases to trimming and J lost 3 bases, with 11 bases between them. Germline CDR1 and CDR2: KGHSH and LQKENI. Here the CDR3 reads CASSPGGGYTEAFF. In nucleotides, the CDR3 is TGTGCCAGCTCACCGGGTGGGGGGTACACTGAAGCTTTCTTT.

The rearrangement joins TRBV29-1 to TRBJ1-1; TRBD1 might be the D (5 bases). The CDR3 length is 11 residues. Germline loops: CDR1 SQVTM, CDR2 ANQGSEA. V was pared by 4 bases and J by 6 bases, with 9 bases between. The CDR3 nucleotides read TGCAGCGTTGTGGGGGGGGCTGAAGCTTTCTTT. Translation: CSVVGGAEAFF.

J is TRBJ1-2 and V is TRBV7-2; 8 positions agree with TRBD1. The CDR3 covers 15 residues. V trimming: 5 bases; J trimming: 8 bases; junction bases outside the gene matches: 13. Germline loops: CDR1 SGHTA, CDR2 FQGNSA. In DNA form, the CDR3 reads TGTGCCAGCAGCGAACCGGGACAGGCCAGGAGGGGCTACACCTTC. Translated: CASSEPGQARRGYTF.

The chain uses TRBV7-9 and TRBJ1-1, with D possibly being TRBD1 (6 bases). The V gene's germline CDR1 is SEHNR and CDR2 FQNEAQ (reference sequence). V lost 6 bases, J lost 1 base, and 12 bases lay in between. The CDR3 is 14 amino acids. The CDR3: CASRPLTGNTEAFF. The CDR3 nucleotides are TGTGCCAGCAGGCCCTTGACAGGGAACACTGAAGCTTTCTTT.

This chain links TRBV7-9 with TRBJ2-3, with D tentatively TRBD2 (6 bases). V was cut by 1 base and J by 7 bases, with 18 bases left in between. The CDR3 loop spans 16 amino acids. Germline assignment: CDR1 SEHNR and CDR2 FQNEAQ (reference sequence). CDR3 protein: CASSLVSWGGLYTQYF. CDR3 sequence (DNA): TGTGCCAGCAGCTTAGTGTCCTGGGGAGGACTCTATACGCAGTATTTT.

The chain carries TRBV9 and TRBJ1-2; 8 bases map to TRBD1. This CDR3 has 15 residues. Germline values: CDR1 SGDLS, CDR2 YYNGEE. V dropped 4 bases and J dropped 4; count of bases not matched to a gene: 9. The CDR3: CASSRQGSGSYGYTF. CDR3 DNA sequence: TGTGCCAGCAGCCGACAGGGGTCAGGGTCCTATGGCTACACCTTC.

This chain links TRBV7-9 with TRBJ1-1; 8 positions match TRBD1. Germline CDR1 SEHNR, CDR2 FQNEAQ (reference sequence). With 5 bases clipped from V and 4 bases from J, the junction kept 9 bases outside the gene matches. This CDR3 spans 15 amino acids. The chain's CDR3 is CASSRLQGGATEAFF. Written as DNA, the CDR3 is TGTGCCAGCAGCCGGCTACAGGGGGGTGCCACTGAAGCTTTCTTT.

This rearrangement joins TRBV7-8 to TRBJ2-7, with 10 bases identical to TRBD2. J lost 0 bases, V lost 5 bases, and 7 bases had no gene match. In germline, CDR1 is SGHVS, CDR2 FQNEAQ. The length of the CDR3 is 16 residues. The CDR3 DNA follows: TGTGCCAGCAGCCCTAGACTAGCGGGCTTCTCCTACGAGCAGTACTTC. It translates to CASSPRLAGFSYEQYF. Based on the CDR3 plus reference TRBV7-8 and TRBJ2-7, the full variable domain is GAGVSQSPRYKVAKRGQDVALRCDPISGHVSLFWYQQALGQGPEFLTYFQNEAQLDKSGLPSDRFFAERPEGSVSTLKIQRTQQEDSAVYLCASSPRLAGFSYEQYFGPGTRLTVT.

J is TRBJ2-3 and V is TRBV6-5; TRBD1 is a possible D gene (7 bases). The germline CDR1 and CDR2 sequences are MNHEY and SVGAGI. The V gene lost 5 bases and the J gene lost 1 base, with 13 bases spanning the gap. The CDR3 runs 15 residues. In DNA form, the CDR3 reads TGTGCCAGCAGTGCTACAGGGGAGGGCACAGATACGCAGTATTTT. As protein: CASSATGEGTDTQYF.

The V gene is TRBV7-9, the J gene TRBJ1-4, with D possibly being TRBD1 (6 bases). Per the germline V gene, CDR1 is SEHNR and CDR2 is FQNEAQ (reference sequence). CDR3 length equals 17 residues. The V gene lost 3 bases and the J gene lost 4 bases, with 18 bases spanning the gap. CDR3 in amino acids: CASSFLSGGAVNEKLFF. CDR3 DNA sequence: TGTGCCAGCAGCTTCTTATCGGGGGGCGCGGTTAATGAAAAACTGTTTTTT.

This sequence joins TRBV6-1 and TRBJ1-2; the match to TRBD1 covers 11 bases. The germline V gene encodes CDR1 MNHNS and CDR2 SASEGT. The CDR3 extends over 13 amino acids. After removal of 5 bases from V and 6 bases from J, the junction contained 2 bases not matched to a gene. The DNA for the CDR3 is TGTGCCAGCAGTTCGGGACAGGGGGATGGCTACACCTTC. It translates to CASSSGQGDGYTF.

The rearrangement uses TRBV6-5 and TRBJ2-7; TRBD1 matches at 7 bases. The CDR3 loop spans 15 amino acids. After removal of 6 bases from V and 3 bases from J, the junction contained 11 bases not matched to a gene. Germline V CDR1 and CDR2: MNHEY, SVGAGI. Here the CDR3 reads CASSRGTATFYEQYF. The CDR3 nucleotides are TGTGCCAGCAGCCGAGGGACAGCTACTTTCTACGAGCAGTACTTC.

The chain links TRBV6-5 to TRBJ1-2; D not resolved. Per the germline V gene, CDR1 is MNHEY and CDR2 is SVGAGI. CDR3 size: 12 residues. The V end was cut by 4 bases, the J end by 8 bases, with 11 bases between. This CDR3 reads CASSSLGKGYTF. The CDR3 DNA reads TGTGCCAGCAGTTCACTCGGGAAGGGCTACACCTTC.

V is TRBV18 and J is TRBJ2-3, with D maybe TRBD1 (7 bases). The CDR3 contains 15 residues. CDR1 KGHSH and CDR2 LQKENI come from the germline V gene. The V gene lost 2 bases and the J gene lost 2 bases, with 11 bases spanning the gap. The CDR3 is CASSPGGGYTDTQYF. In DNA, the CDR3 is TGTGCCAGCTCACCAGGAGGGGGCTACACAGATACGCAGTATTTT.

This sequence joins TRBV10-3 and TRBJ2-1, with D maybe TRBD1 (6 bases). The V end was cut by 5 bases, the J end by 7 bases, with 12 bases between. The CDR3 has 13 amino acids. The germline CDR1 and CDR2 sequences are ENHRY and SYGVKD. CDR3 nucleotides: TGTGCCATCAGTAACAGGGCGAGGAATGAGCAGTTCTTC. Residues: CAISNRARNEQFF.

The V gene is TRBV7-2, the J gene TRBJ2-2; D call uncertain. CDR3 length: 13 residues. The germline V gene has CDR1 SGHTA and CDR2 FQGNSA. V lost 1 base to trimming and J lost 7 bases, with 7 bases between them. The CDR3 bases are TGTGCCAGCAGCTTAGATAGAAGCGGGGAGCTGTTTTTT. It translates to CASSLDRSGELFF.

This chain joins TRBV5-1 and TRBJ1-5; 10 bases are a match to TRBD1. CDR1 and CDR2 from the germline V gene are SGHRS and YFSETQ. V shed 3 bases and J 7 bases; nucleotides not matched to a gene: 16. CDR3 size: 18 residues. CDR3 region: CASSYPLRDRGESQPQHF. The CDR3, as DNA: TGCGCCAGCAGCTATCCCCTACGGGACAGGGGTGAATCACAGCCCCAGCATTTT.